A selection of T cell receptor beta chains follows, all from one sample in a study of beta chain features in type 1 diabetes. Data came from immunoSEQ multiplex PCR; TCRdb stores just in-frame clones and leaves some out. The table has just over 450,000 clones, about 30% seen once. Sequenced: naive CD4+ T cells from blood. These receptors were taken from a man in his late teens or twenties in good health. The CDR3 runs from the conserved cysteine through the conserved F or W. Each record gives: V gene, J gene, clone size, D gene, CDR3 protein, CDR3 DNA. D genes are given only for firm matches. Some rows have no size entry. The others give once, few or many, or a class for an expanded clone.

TRBV9,TRBJ2-7,few,TRBD2,CASSVSIPGLESYEQYF,TGTGCCAGCAGCGTGTCCATTCCGGGACTAGAGTCTTACGAGCAGTACTTC
TRBV7-8,TRBJ2-7,-,TRBD1,CASIPLIRGQGAHEQYF,TGTGCCAGCATCCCCTTGATCCGGGGACAGGGGGCCCACGAGCAGTACTTC
TRBV5-4,TRBJ2-1,-,-,CASSYEGPSYNEQFF,TGTGCCAGCAGCTATGAGGGCCCCTCCTACAATGAGCAGTTCTTC
TRBV7-9,TRBJ2-1,-,TRBD2,CASSLLAGGDNEQFF,TGTGCCAGCAGCTTATTAGCGGGAGGGGACAATGAGCAGTTCTTC
TRBV30,TRBJ2-2,few,-,CAWSRTMNTGELFF,TGTGCCTGGTCTCGGACTATGAACACCGGGGAGCTGTTTTTT
TRBV7-8,TRBJ2-7,-,TRBD1,CASSLVVSFGTGSYEQYF,TGTGCCAGCAGCTTAGTAGTAAGTTTTGGGACAGGATCCTACGAGCAGTACTTC
TRBV10-3,TRBJ2-1,few,-,CAISAVTGPPYNEQFF,TGTGCCATCAGTGCTGTTACGGGACCCCCGTACAATGAGCAGTTCTTC
TRBV5-1,TRBJ2-1,-,TRBD2,CASSLGSGSTYNEQFF,TGCGCCAGCAGCTTGGGTAGCGGGAGTACCTACAATGAGCAGTTCTTC
TRBV29-1,TRBJ1-2,few,TRBD1,CSVRDRGLNNYGYTF,TGCAGCGTTCGGGACAGGGGGCTGAATAACTATGGCTACACCTTC
TRBV7-2,TRBJ2-5,-,TRBD1,CASSRDRGQETQYF,TGTGCCAGCAGCCGCGACAGGGGGCAAGAGACCCAGTACTTC
TRBV29-1,TRBJ2-7,few,-,CSVVGSERVFSYEQYF,TGCAGCGTTGTTGGGTCCGAACGTGTGTTCTCCTACGAGCAGTACTTC
TRBV7-3,TRBJ2-5,-,-,CASSPSPQETQYF,TGTGCCAGCAGCCCAAGCCCCCAAGAGACCCAGTACTTC
TRBV15,TRBJ2-1,-,-,CATSRDATSYNEQFF,TGTGCCACCAGCAGAGATGCTACCTCCTACAATGAGCAGTTCTTC
TRBV30,TRBJ2-5,few,-,CAWSARRLETQYF,TGTGCCTGGAGTGCACGCCGCTTGGAGACCCAGTACTTC
TRBV6-5,TRBJ1-1,few,-,CASTFTPGTEAFF,TGTGCCAGCACATTCACCCCCGGCACTGAAGCTTTCTTT
TRBV7-2,TRBJ2-5,-,TRBD2,CASRPAGTSGRTPQYF,TGTGCCAGCAGGCCAGCCGGGACTAGCGGGAGGACTCCCCAGTACTTC
TRBV6-1,TRBJ1-2,-,-,CASSVQGFGYTF,TGTGCCAGCAGTGTACAGGGTTTCGGCTACACCTTC
TRBV30,TRBJ1-2,-,TRBD1,CAWSPDRAYGYTF,TGTGCCTGGAGCCCGGACAGGGCCTATGGCTACACCTTC
TRBV2,TRBJ2-7,few,-,CASSLYYEQYF,TGTGCCAGCAGTCTATACTACGAGCAGTACTTC
TRBV18,TRBJ2-7,-,-,CASSLGPSYEQYF,TGTGCCAGTTCCTTAGGTCCCTCCTACGAGCAGTACTTC
TRBV29-1,TRBJ2-3,-,-,CSVGKGPATDTQYF,TGCAGCGTTGGTAAGGGACCGGCCACAGATACGCAGTATTTT
TRBV15,TRBJ1-1,few,-,CATSRGGITEAFF,TGTGCCACCAGCAGAGGAGGCATCACTGAAGCTTTCTTT
TRBV21-1,TRBJ2-7,-,-,CALEGVSYEQYF,TGTGCCCTGGAGGGAGTCTCCTACGAGCAGTACTTC
TRBV29-1,TRBJ1-2,-,-,CSVEVQGRDGYTF,TGCAGCGTCGAGGTACAGGGAAGGGATGGCTACACCTTC
TRBV4-2,TRBJ2-2,few,TRBD2,CASSQDPGRRNTGELFF,TGTGCCAGCAGCCAAGATCCCGGGAGGCGGAACACCGGGGAGCTGTTTTTT
TRBV28,TRBJ1-2,few,TRBD1,CASRTGQAFYGYTF,TGTGCCAGCAGGACCGGACAGGCCTTCTATGGCTACACCTTC
TRBV2,TRBJ2-3,-,TRBD2,CASSALAGGMDTQYF,TGTGCCAGCAGTGCGCTAGCGGGAGGGATGGATACGCAGTATTTT
TRBV30,TRBJ2-3,-,-,CAWSARWSTDTQYF,TGTGCCTGGAGTGCCCGCTGGAGCACAGATACGCAGTATTTT
TRBV14,TRBJ2-5,-,TRBD2,CASSQAIRTSGETQYF,TGTGCCAGCAGCCAAGCCATTCGGACTAGCGGCGAGACCCAGTACTTC
TRBV14,TRBJ1-1,-,-,CASSQYRNTEAFF,TGTGCCAGCAGCCAATATCGGAACACTGAAGCTTTCTTT
TRBV29-1,TRBJ2-1,-,TRBD2,CSVVTSGRGNEQFF,TGCAGCGTCGTAACTAGCGGGAGAGGCAATGAGCAGTTCTTC
TRBV9,TRBJ2-3,-,-,CASSVWPADTQYF,TGTGCCAGCAGCGTATGGCCTGCAGATACGCAGTATTTT
TRBV9,TRBJ2-2,few,TRBD2,CASSALGLAAGELFF,TGTGCCAGCAGCGCCCTCGGGCTAGCGGCCGGGGAGCTGTTTTTT
TRBV9,TRBJ1-1,few,-,CASSVASLNTEAFF,TGTGCCAGCAGCGTAGCCTCATTGAACACTGAAGCTTTCTTT
TRBV19,TRBJ2-6,-,-,CASTMTGNVLTF,TGTGCCAGTACGATGACAGGTAACGTCCTGACTTTC
TRBV30,TRBJ1-3,-,-,CAWSVSRARGNTIYF,TGTGCCTGGAGTGTTTCCAGGGCCCGCGGAAACACCATATATTTT
TRBV28,TRBJ2-7,few,-,CASSRAGQAYEQYF,TGTGCCAGCAGTCGTGCGGGGCAAGCCTACGAGCAGTACTTC
TRBV4-3,TRBJ2-7,few,-,CASSQLPGVGYEQYF,TGCGCCAGCAGCCAATTGCCCGGAGTGGGCTACGAGCAGTACTTC
TRBV29-1,TRBJ2-7,-,TRBD1,CRPQGAIHEQYF,TGCAGACCACAGGGGGCGATCCACGAGCAGTACTTC
TRBV30,TRBJ1-1,-,-,CAWSFGGVGTEAFF,TGTGCCTGGAGTTTTGGGGGCGTTGGAACTGAAGCTTTCTTT
TRBV2,TRBJ2-1,-,TRBD2,CASSLAGVGEQFF,TGTGCCAGCAGTCTAGCGGGAGTGGGTGAGCAGTTCTTC
TRBV30,TRBJ2-7,few,-,CAWTPGNYEQYF,TGTGCCTGGACCCCCGGAAACTACGAGCAGTACTTC